Sequencing of this TCR beta chain was carried out in a study of OX40 agonist ivuxolimab in advanced cancers. Looking at the study overall: Therapy given before enrollment (anti-PD-1, anti-PD-L1 or anti-CTLA-4) was allowed, and roughly 42% had some.

Some clones are missing from TCRdb's copy, which holds only in-frame ones; the method was immunoSEQ multiplex PCR. The repertoire consists of 55,000 to 70,000 clones, with about 80% occurring once and the leading ten covering 0.95% to 1.5%. The V gene's germline CDR1 is SGHRS and CDR2 YFSETQ. This CDR3 is built from 14 residues. Trimming removed 4 bases from V and 5 bases from J, with 12 bases in between. The receptor was isolated from an adult with an advanced solid tumor such as melanoma, head and neck, liver or kidney cancer. The chain uses TRBV5-1 and TRBJ2-2; D is unclear. This material consisted of CD4+ or CD8+ T cells sorted from blood, taken in a trial of the OX40 agonist ivuxolimab. The DNA of the CDR3 is TGCGCCAGCAGCCCGTCACAGAGGACCGGGGAGCTGTTTTTT. Its translation is CASSPSQRTGELFF.